This record covers a single T cell receptor beta chain. Its specificity is unknown. This sample was included in a study of Graves' ophthalmopathy and Graves' hyperthyroidism. Study outcomes and limitations: This model predicted ophthalmopathy progression (sensitivity 65% to 71%, specificity about 73%).

From RNA, the CDR3 regions of TCR beta chains were amplified and sequenced. Amplification began with first-round RT-PCR using HTBI primers, then second-round multiplex PCR was performed. TCRdb reanalysed the multiplex PCR reads using MiXCR and keeps one entry per CDR3 protein. Seen here are approximately 50,000 distinct CDR3 sequences, under 55% observed once, and the top ten hold roughly 21%. The CDR3 has 13 residues. Trimming took 4 bases from V and 7 from J, leaving 10 bases between them. Germline V gives CDR1 LNHDA, CDR2 SQIVND (reference sequence). Sequencing used peripheral blood. The sequence was obtained from an adult man with Graves' ophthalmopathy. The J gene is TRBJ2-2, the V gene TRBV19; D possibly corresponds to TRBD2 (6 bases). In nucleotides, the CDR3 is TGTGCCAGTAGTAGGACGACTAGCGGGGAGCTGTTTTTT. It encodes CASSRTTSGELFF.